A single sample is the source of the 10 T cell receptor beta chains below, sequenced in a study of blood T cells in healthy people across ages (dated by TCRdb to 2015 to 2017). Library prep was done by 5' RACE. Sequencing was carried out with an Illumina HiSeq 2500. A second PCR of about 7 to 12 cycles was performed with a sample-barcoded 5' primer and a J-beta primer mix. TCRdb took the public reads, trimmed them with fastp at Q25, ran MiXCR for clone calling and kept in-frame beta chains. Rows with a matching CDR3 protein are joined into one entry that keeps the most common DNA and genes. The sample table shows 800,000 to 950,000 distinct CDR3 sequences, and about 28% are seen once. The ten largest account for around 9.6% of the sample. This same sample was also taken into another study, of T cells of mothers and their children.

The sequencing input was blood. The receptors come from a woman aged 40 to 50 in good health.

This clonotype was seen only once. The chain is built from TRBV28 and TRBJ1-2; TRBD1 agrees at 9 bases. CDR1 and CDR2 (germline): MDHEN, SYDVKM. The CDR3 extends over 17 amino acids. J was trimmed by 4 bases and V by 3 bases; bases with no gene match: 12. For the CDR3, the DNA is TGTGCCAGCAGTTTTGGGACAGGGAATCCTTACGGCTATGGCTACACCTTC. Its translation is CASSFGTGNPYGYGYTF.

This clonotype was recorded at least ten times. The V call is TRBV12-3 or TRBV12-4, the J call TRBJ2-7; no clear D. This CDR3 comprises 13 residues. The V gene lost 3 bases and the J gene lost 2 bases, with 8 bases spanning the gap. The CDR3 DNA is TGTGCCAGCAGTTTCACCAACACCTACGAGCAGTACTTC. Protein sequence: CASSFTNTYEQYF.

There are many counts of this clonotype. V gene TRBV7-9 combines with J gene TRBJ1-2; possible D gene TRBD1, 6 bases. This CDR3 region has 13 residues. With 5 bases removed from V and 2 bases from J, the gap between germline ends came to 9 bases. Germline V gene lookup returns CDR1 SEHNR and CDR2 FQNEAQ (reference sequence). The CDR3 protein is CASSRQENYGYTF. As DNA, the CDR3 is TGTGCCAGCAGCCGACAGGAGAACTATGGCTACACCTTC.

This clonotype was seen ten or more times. The CDR3 region is CASSKDRGLSGEQFF. DNA of the CDR3: TGTGCCAGCAGCAAGGACAGGGGGCTTTCCGGTGAGCAGTTCTTC. The V gene is TRBV9, the J gene TRBJ2-1; 11 bases fit TRBD1. From germline, CDR1 is SGDLS and CDR2 YYNGEE. There are 15 residues in the CDR3. J was trimmed by 9 bases and V by 4 bases; bases with no gene match: 9.

J is TRBJ2-3 and V is TRBV5-1; 10 bases line up with TRBD2. The germline gives CDR1 SGHRS, CDR2 YFSETQ. J was trimmed by 5 bases and V by 4 bases; bases with no gene match: 7. This CDR3 has 15 amino acids. Here the CDR3 reads CASSVSGGSRDTQYF. The CDR3, as DNA: TGCGCCAGCAGCGTTAGCGGGGGGTCGCGAGATACGCAGTATTTT.

The chain recombines TRBV4-1 with TRBJ1-5, with 11 bases aligning to TRBD1. With V trimmed by 0 bases and J by 7 bases, 2 bases remained unmatched. The CDR3 is 15 amino acids. Germline-derived CDR1 and CDR2 are MGHRA and YSYEKL. The CDR3: CASSQDWTGGQPQHF. CDR3 in DNA: TGCGCCAGCAGCCAAGATTGGACAGGGGGCCAGCCCCAGCATTTT.

This clonotype came up a few times. The rearrangement links TRBV4-1 to TRBJ2-1; 11 bases agree with TRBD2. Per germline, CDR1 MGHRA and CDR2 YSYEKL. The V and J ends lost 4 bases and 7 bases, in that order; junction bases with no gene match: 12. This CDR3 region has 17 residues. CDR3 region: CASSRPLLAGGTNEQFF. CDR3 coding DNA: TGCGCCAGCAGCCGACCCCTTCTAGCGGGGGGAACAAATGAGCAGTTCTTC.

The chain recombines TRBV7-9 with TRBJ2-1; D tentatively fits TRBD1 or TRBD2 (6 bases each). The CDR3 totals 15 residues. Germline-derived CDR1 and CDR2 are SEHNR and FQNEAQ (reference sequence). Trimming stripped 5 bases from V and 5 bases from J, with 16 bases between. CDR3: CASSQTGARDNEQFF. Written as DNA, the CDR3 is TGTGCCAGCAGCCAAACGGGGGCTCGTGACAATGAGCAGTTCTTC.

The chain joins TRBV29-1 to TRBJ1-1; 12 bases are shared with TRBD1. Germline CDR1 SQVTM, CDR2 ANQGSEA. Losses at the gene ends were 6 bases for V and 5 bases for J; bases not matched to a gene: 4. This CDR3 contains 13 residues. The CDR3 sequence: CSVWDRGHTEAFF. CDR3 DNA sequence: TGCAGCGTATGGGACAGGGGGCATACTGAAGCTTTCTTT. Together with reference TRBV29-1 and TRBJ1-1, the CDR3 gives the full variable domain: SAVISQKPSRDICQRGTSLTIQCQVDSQVTMMFWYRQQPGQSLTLIATANQGSEATYESGFVIDKFPISRPNLTFSTLTVSNMSPEDSSIYLCSVWDRGHTEAFFGQGTRLTVV.

This clonotype showed up just a few times. The gene calls are TRBV20-1 and TRBJ1-2, with 9 bases that match TRBD1. The CDR3 is made up of 15 amino acids. Germline V gene sequence: CDR1 DFQATT, CDR2 SNEGSKA (reference sequence). The CDR3 DNA follows: TGCAGCGGGACCGGGACAGGGTTGGGCGGGCGAGGCTACACCTTC. Its translation: CSGTGTGLGGRGYTF.